The 3 T cell receptor beta chains below come from one sample, sequenced in a study of beta chain features in type 1 diabetes. Findings and limits, study-wide: Significant though moderate, a shortening of TCRB CDR3s appeared in all four CD4+ subsets of Type 1 diabetes patients.

Antigen specificity for these receptors is unknown. The sequenced template was cDNA made from the entire isolated RNA. The repertoire was sequenced with immunoSEQ multiplex PCR; TCRdb's copy has only in-frame clones and lacks some. The data contain about 240,000 clones, over 11% of them singletons. The sample comprised naive CD4+ T cells from blood. The source of these receptors is a man aged 30 to 39 with type 1 diabetes.

The J gene is TRBJ2-5, the V gene TRBV28, with TRBD1 matching 8 bases. The germline CDR1 and CDR2 sequences are MDHEN and SYDVKM. Trimming removed 6 bases from V and 5 bases from J; junction bases left unmatched: 8. The CDR3 is 14 amino acids. Here the CDR3 DNA reads TGTGCCAGCAGCATTACCCAGGGGGCCGAGACCCAGTACTTC. Translated, it gives CASSITQGAETQYF.

The chain recombines TRBV5-6 with TRBJ1-5; D remains unclear. V was trimmed by 2 bases and J by 6 bases, leaving 12 bases between them. CDR3 length: 14 residues. Germline V gene data show CDR1 as SGHDT and CDR2 as YYEEEE. CDR3 DNA sequence: TGTGCCAGCAGCTTAGAGGGTTCCGGTCAGCCCCAGCATTTT. Translating gives CASSLEGSGQPQHF.

This chain connects TRBV11-3 to TRBJ2-1; D remains unclear. The germline V and J ends were trimmed by 1 base and 9 bases, with 13 bases remaining between them. The CDR3 is made up of 14 amino acids. Germline V gene data show CDR1 as SGHNT and CDR2 as YENEEA. This CDR3 is CASSLGASVSEQFF. The DNA of the CDR3 is TGTGCCAGCAGCTTAGGGGCGTCAGTTAGTGAGCAGTTCTTC.